This TCR beta chain was captured by sequencing in a study of T cell repertoires in cytomegalovirus infection. Study results and caveats: HLA-C-restricted CMV-specific TCR beta clonotypes prevailed in the ex vivo response.

CDR3 length: 14 residues. Germline lookup yields CDR1 SGHAT and CDR2 FQNNGV. V was clipped by 7 bases and J by 8 bases; unmatched bases: 7. Comment on this clonotype: Its antigen is undetermined.

TCRdb reprocessed the reads with MiXCR, giving one entry per CDR3 protein. The top ten hold 11% to 15% of the sample, which has approximately 1,000,000 distinct CDR3 sequences, around a third seen once. J is TRBJ2-1 and V is TRBV11-2; TRBD1 aligns across 11 bases. The sequenced sample was cultured CD8+ T cells from PBMCs, obtained from culture after CMV antigen stimulation. This clonotype originated in a human donor in good health (CMV status not recorded). Some clones in this sample may be carry-over from other donors' samples. The DNA of the CDR3 is TGTGCCAGCAATAGGGACAGGGGGTCGGATGAGCAGTTCTTC. It translates to CASNRDRGSDEQFF.